The 24 T cell receptor beta chains below all came from one sample that was sequenced in a study of spatial heterogeneity in lung cancer. Whole-study results and caveats: For expanded intratumoral alpha and beta TCRs, counts tracked tumor mutation counts.

As to time point: sample taken at primary tumor resection. TCRdb analysed the 5' RACE reads with MiXCR anew, one entry per CDR3 protein. There are more than 7,000 distinct CDR3 sequences in the sample; about 8.1% occur only once, and roughly a quarter lies in the top ten. No antigen has been identified for these receptors. Sequences were derived from lung tumor tissue, sampled at surgery. These receptors all stem from a male donor with early-stage non-small cell lung cancer.

This clonotype was observed at least ten times. The V and J genes are TRBV6-4 and TRBJ1-2; 8 bases match TRBD1. In germline, CDR1 is MRHNA, CDR2 SNTAGT. The CDR3 runs 15 residues. Trimming removed 0 bases from V and 6 bases from J; junction bases left unmatched: 6. The CDR3 coding sequence is TGTGCCAGCAGTGACTCGAACAGGGGGGACGATGGCTACACCTTC. Residues: CASSDSNRGDDGYTF.

The chain carries TRBV18 and TRBJ2-7; TRBD1 agrees at 8 bases. The CDR3 consists of 15 residues. J was trimmed by 6 bases and V by 3 bases; bases with no gene match: 10. The V gene's germline CDR1 is KGHSH and CDR2 LQKENI. The CDR3 region is CASSPIGQGSSEQYF. The CDR3 bases are TGTGCCAGCTCACCGATCGGACAGGGTTCATCCGAGCAGTACTTC.

This clonotype was seen at least ten times. This chain links TRBV28 with TRBJ2-3, with 9 positions matching TRBD1. The germline V gene encodes CDR1 MDHEN and CDR2 SYDVKM. The CDR3 runs to 14 residues. V shed 6 bases, J shed 4 bases, and the junction held 5 bases outside the gene matches. CDR3: CASRQGAWSDTQYF. CDR3 DNA: TGTGCCAGCAGACAGGGGGCTTGGTCAGATACGCAGTATTTT.

Ten or more counts support this clonotype. An end of the junction differs from the germline gene, which may be a read error. The chain employs TRBV7-2 and TRBJ2-7; 11 bases align to TRBD2. The CDR3 is 15 amino acids. Germline V gene data show CDR1 as SGHTA and CDR2 as FQGNSA. CDR3 in amino acids: CASSYIAGGRYEQNF. As DNA, the CDR3 is TGTGCCAGCAGCTATATAGCGGGGGGGCGATACGAGCAGAACTTC.

In its sample, this clonotype was seen many times. V is TRBV11-2 and J is TRBJ1-2; D gene uncertain. This CDR3 is built from 14 residues. The ends were cut back, 4 bases at V and 0 bases at J, with 9 bases in the middle. From germline, CDR1 is SGHAT and CDR2 FQNNGV. CDR3 in DNA: TGTGCCAGCAGCTACCCGGGGTCTAACTATGGCTACACCTTC. As protein: CASSYPGSNYGYTF.

This clonotype was seen at least ten times. V is TRBV5-4 and J is TRBJ2-2, with D hard to call. V was cut by 4 bases and J by 1 base, with 8 bases left in between. This CDR3 has 14 amino acids. Germline V lookup: CDR1 SGHNT, CDR2 YYREEE (reference sequence). The CDR3 DNA follows: TGTGCCAGCAGCCTAGAGCAGAACACCGGGGAGCTGTTTTTT. Translating it yields CASSLEQNTGELFF.

In its sample, this clonotype was seen many times. The J gene is TRBJ2-7, the V gene TRBV3-1; D is possibly TRBD2 (7 bases). V lost 4 bases, J lost 4 bases, and 14 bases lay in between. The CDR3 length is 14 residues. The germline V gene has CDR1 LGHDT and CDR2 YNNKEL (reference sequence). DNA for the CDR3: TGTGCCAGCAGCCGGGGGGGCATGCGTTACGAGCAGTACTTC. Protein sequence: CASSRGGMRYEQYF.

This chain uses TRBV7-2 with TRBJ2-3; TRBD2 is a possible D gene (6 bases). This CDR3 spans 15 amino acids. The germline V gene has CDR1 SGHTA and CDR2 FQGNSA. Between the trimmed V and J ends, which lost 5 bases and 2 bases, there was a span of 14 bases. This CDR3 is CASSPRAGPTDTQYF. The CDR3 bases are TGTGCCAGCAGCCCAAGGGCGGGGCCCACAGATACGCAGTATTTT.

In its sample, this clonotype was seen many times. J is TRBJ1-2 and V is TRBV5-1, with D possibly being TRBD1 (6 bases). V gave up 4 bases and J gave up 4 bases, with 17 bases separating them. The germline gives CDR1 SGHRS, CDR2 YFSETQ. The CDR3 consists of 15 residues. The CDR3 bases are TGCGCCAGCAGCGAGACAACAGGGTTCGGCTATGGCTACACCTTC. It codes for CASSETTGFGYGYTF.

By sample share, this clonotype is medium-sized. The chain links TRBV7-9 to TRBJ2-3; D might be TRBD1 (7 bases). V lost 4 bases to trimming and J lost 0 bases, with 14 bases between them. Germline V gene lookup returns CDR1 SEHNR and CDR2 FQNEAQ (reference sequence). This CDR3 spans 16 amino acids. CDR3 DNA sequence: TGTGCCAGCAGCTCCCAGGGGGGAACTAGCACAGATACGCAGTATTTT. It encodes CASSSQGGTSTDTQYF.

This clonotype was seen at least ten times. The rearrangement links TRBV5-5 to TRBJ2-3; D gene unclear. The germline gives CDR1 SGHKS, CDR2 YYEKEE (reference sequence). The CDR3 spans 14 residues. V was clipped by 2 bases and J by 0 bases, with 7 bases between them. CDR3 bases: TGTGCCAGCAGCTTTCAAGCTAGCACAGATACGCAGTATTTT. Translating it yields CASSFQASTDTQYF.

Sample share makes this clonotype medium-sized (0.01 to 0.1%). The rearrangement uses TRBV5-1 and TRBJ1-1; D remains unclear. Germline CDR1 and CDR2: SGHRS and YFSETQ. This CDR3 is built from 14 residues. The V end was cut by 5 bases, the J end by 2 bases, with 13 bases between. CDR3: CASRKRTPNTEAFF. CDR3 DNA sequence: TGCGCCAGCAGGAAGAGGACGCCCAACACTGAAGCTTTCTTT.

This clonotype showed up many times. This chain joins TRBV20-1 and TRBJ2-7; 12 bases map to TRBD2. The CDR3 is 19 residues long. V trimming: 2 bases; J trimming: 1 base; junction bases outside the gene matches: 15. CDR1 and CDR2 (germline): DFQATT, SNEGSKA (reference sequence). The CDR3 DNA follows: TGCAGTGCTAGACTTCGAAAGGACCGCGGACTAGCGGGATCCTACGAGCAGTACTTC. Its translation: CSARLRKDRGLAGSYEQYF.

In this sample, this clonotype turned up many times. The J gene is TRBJ2-1, the V gene TRBV10-3; maybe TRBD2 (6 bases). V was pared by 7 bases and J by 0 bases, with 25 bases between. CDR3 length: 19 amino acids. The germline gives CDR1 ENHRY, CDR2 SYGVKD. The CDR3 here is CAITRERTGGASSYNEQFF. CDR3 nucleotides: TGTGCCATCACTAGAGAAAGGACTGGCGGGGCCTCCTCCTACAATGAGCAGTTCTTC.

This clonotype was counted many times. The chain links TRBV6-1 to TRBJ2-7; D unclear. This CDR3 comprises 13 residues. Germline V gene data show CDR1 as MNHNS and CDR2 as SASEGT. The V and J ends lost 6 bases and 3 bases respectively, with 12 bases between them. The chain's CDR3 is CASRATAHYEQYF. For the CDR3, the DNA is TGTGCCAGCAGAGCCACGGCCCACTACGAGCAGTACTTC.

This clonotype has only a few counts. The CDR3 region is CSPSLSGRAQETQYF. The DNA for the CDR3 is TGCAGTCCGTCTCTTAGCGGGAGGGCTCAAGAGACCCAGTACTTC. The rearrangement joins TRBV20-1 to TRBJ2-5; 11 bases line up with TRBD2. The CDR3 is 15 amino acids. The J segment lost 2 bases and the V segment lost 8 bases, leaving 10 bases of the junction unmatched. The germline V gene has CDR1 DFQATT and CDR2 SNEGSKA (reference sequence).

This clonotype was detected many times. The chain recombines TRBV5-1 with TRBJ1-1; a possible D gene is TRBD1 (6 bases). V lost 0 bases, J lost 4 bases, and 13 bases lay in between. This CDR3 has 15 amino acids. The V gene's germline CDR1 is SGHRS and CDR2 YFSETQ. CDR3 sequence reads: CASSLGTDSSTEAFF. Written as DNA, the CDR3 is TGCGCCAGCAGCTTGGGGACAGATTCTAGCACTGAAGCTTTCTTT.

This clonotype has a count of ten or more. The V gene is TRBV20-1, the J gene TRBJ2-5; D might be TRBD1 or TRBD2, each matching 5 bases. CDR3 length: 13 amino acids. V was clipped by 6 bases and J by 4 bases, with 15 bases between them. The germline gives CDR1 DFQATT, CDR2 SNEGSKA (reference sequence). In DNA, the CDR3 is TGCAGTGCGTATCTACCGGGACGAGAGACCCAGTACTTC. This translates into CSAYLPGRETQYF.

The chain employs TRBV4-3 and TRBJ1-4; a weak D match, TRBD1 (5 bases). This CDR3 region has 17 residues. V lost 0 bases and J lost 8, with 19 bases in between. Germline V gene lookup returns CDR1 LGHNA and CDR2 YSLEER. The DNA for the CDR3 is TGCGCCAGCAGCCAAGATCCGGGTGGGGGGTTTGACGAAAAACTGTTTTTT. This codes for CASSQDPGGGFDEKLFF.

This clonotype has only a few counts. The chain recombines TRBV6-2 or TRBV6-3 with TRBJ2-2, with TRBD1 matching over 8 bases. V dropped 2 bases and J dropped 5; count of bases not matched to a gene: 7. The germline V gene has CDR1 MNHEY and CDR2 SVGEGT. The CDR3 totals 16 residues. The CDR3 DNA reads as TGTGCCAGCAGTTACCGGCAGGGGGCCCCTACCGGGGAGCTGTTTTTT. It yields the protein CASSYRQGAPTGELFF.

In this sample, this clonotype turned up many times. V usage is TRBV5-1 and J usage is TRBJ1-4, with D tentatively TRBD1 (6 bases). V lost 4 bases, J lost 5 bases, and 15 bases lay in between. The V gene's germline CDR1 is SGHRS and CDR2 YFSETQ. The CDR3 totals 15 residues. Here the CDR3 DNA reads TGCGCCAGCAGCCGTATACCCGGGACAAATGAAAAACTGTTTTTT. Translating it yields CASSRIPGTNEKLFF.

This clonotype showed up many times. J is TRBJ2-2 and V is TRBV27; D unclear. Trimming pared 2 bases from V and 1 base from J, leaving 2 bases between. CDR3 length equals 13 residues. Germline V CDR1 and CDR2: MNHEY, SMNVEV (reference sequence). The CDR3 region is CASSLVNTGELFF. The DNA for the CDR3 is TGTGCCAGCAGTTTAGTGAACACCGGGGAGCTGTTTTTT.

This clonotype is labeled medium-sized (0.01 to 0.1%). J is TRBJ1-2 and V is TRBV5-1; 7 bases fit TRBD1. From germline, CDR1 is SGHRS and CDR2 YFSETQ. With 4 bases clipped from V and 4 bases from J, the junction kept 10 bases outside the gene matches. The CDR3 sequence is 15 residues long. CDR3 loop: CASSPTDRRPYGYTF. In nucleotides, the CDR3 is TGCGCCAGCAGCCCAACGGACAGGAGACCCTATGGCTACACCTTC.

Many counts were recorded for this clonotype. The J gene is TRBJ2-3, the V gene TRBV4-2; 9 bases are shared with TRBD2. CDR1 is LGHNA and CDR2 is YNFKEQ in the germline V gene. The CDR3 contains 16 residues. Trimming took 5 bases from V and 1 from J; bases not matched to a gene: 7. CDR3 protein: CASSSRRLAGTDTQYF. The CDR3, as DNA: TGTGCCAGCAGCTCCCGGAGACTAGCGGGCACAGATACGCAGTATTTT.